The 9 T cell receptor beta chains below were found in one sample sequenced in a study of cytomegalovirus exposure and HLA in healthy donors. In the PCR, 60 Vbeta and 13 Jbeta primers were used. The protocol was immunoSEQ multiplex PCR, while the TCRdb copy is restricted to in-frame clones and leaves out a portion. The data show 160,000 or so clones, around 85% seen once. The source material was PBMCs. All receptors derive from a middle-aged man in good health and CMV-seronegative.

V and J are TRBV10-3 and TRBJ2-7, with D possibly being TRBD1 (5 bases). This CDR3 is 13 amino acids long. Looked up from germline, CDR1 is ENHRY and CDR2 is SYGVKD. The V gene lost 9 bases and the J gene lost 0 bases, with 12 bases spanning the gap. The CDR3 sequence is CAMAGAPSYEQYF. DNA of the CDR3: TGTGCCATGGCTGGGGCTCCCTCCTACGAGCAGTACTTC.

The gene calls are TRBV19 and TRBJ2-1, with a possible D match to TRBD1 (6 bases). The CDR3 sequence is 11 residues long. CDR1 and CDR2 from the germline V gene are LNHDA and SQIVND (reference sequence). With 9 bases removed from V and 6 bases from J, the gap between germline ends came to 9 bases. For the CDR3, the DNA is TGTGCCAGCCAACAGGGCAATGAGCAGTTCTTC. This translates into CASQQGNEQFF.

Only one count was recorded for this clone. This chain links TRBV6-6 with TRBJ1-3, with a weak D call TRBD1 (6 bases). Germline CDR1 and CDR2: MNHNY and SVGAGI (reference sequence). CDR3 length equals 14 residues. Trimming stripped 4 bases from V and 3 bases from J, with 10 bases between. The CDR3 bases are TGTGCCAGCAGTTCAGGGGTACATGGAAACACCATATATTTT. This encodes CASSSGVHGNTIYF.

This sequence joins TRBV18 and TRBJ1-1; D is unresolved. The CDR3 covers 15 residues. Trimming removed 3 bases from V and 2 bases from J, with 13 bases in between. Germline V CDR1 and CDR2: KGHSH, LQKENI. In DNA, the CDR3 is TGTGCCAGCTCACCCCCAAGTAGAATTAACACTGAAGCTTTCTTT. It is translated as CASSPPSRINTEAFF.

The genes are TRBV29-1 and TRBJ1-2; D possibly corresponds to TRBD1 (6 bases). CDR1 and CDR2 (germline): SQVTM, ANQGSEA. The CDR3 has 13 residues. V lost 6 bases, J lost 5 bases, and 16 bases lay in between. This CDR3 is CSVRVQGTYGYTF. The CDR3 nucleotides read TGCAGCGTACGAGTACAGGGAACTTATGGCTACACCTTC.

The genes are TRBV18 and TRBJ1-6; a possible D gene is TRBD1 (5 bases). The CDR3 extends over 15 amino acids. Trimming cost V 1 base and J 5 bases, with 9 bases left between them. Germline V gene lookup returns CDR1 KGHSH and CDR2 LQKENI. CDR3 nucleotide sequence: TGTGCCAGCTCACCACGCGGGGGAAATAATTCACCCCTCCACTTT. Translation: CASSPRGGNNSPLHF.

V gene TRBV6-1 combines with J gene TRBJ2-3; D possibly corresponds to TRBD1 (6 bases). Trimming stripped 2 bases from V and 3 bases from J, with 12 bases between. CDR3 length equals 15 residues. Germline CDR1 and CDR2: MNHNS and SASEGT. The CDR3 reads CASSEWGRGTDTQYF. In DNA, the CDR3 is TGTGCCAGCAGTGAATGGGGGCGAGGTACAGATACGCAGTATTTT.

V gene TRBV20-1 combines with J gene TRBJ1-2; D is unclear. The CDR3 has 11 residues. The germline V gene has CDR1 DFQATT and CDR2 SNEGSKA (reference sequence). V lost 6 bases to trimming and J lost 4 bases, with 9 bases between them. CDR3 bases: TGCAGTGCGTTAGATTTCTATGGCTACACCTTC. It translates to CSALDFYGYTF.

This chain uses TRBV5-1 with TRBJ2-7; 9 positions match TRBD1. CDR1 is SGHRS and CDR2 is YFSETQ in the germline V gene. V lost 5 bases to trimming and J lost 4 bases; unmatched junction nucleotides: 16. The CDR3 has 17 amino acids. The CDR3 nucleotides read TGCGCCAGCAGACCACCCGTGGGGGGACAGGGAGGATACGAGCAGTACTTC. It yields the protein CASRPPVGGQGGYEQYF.